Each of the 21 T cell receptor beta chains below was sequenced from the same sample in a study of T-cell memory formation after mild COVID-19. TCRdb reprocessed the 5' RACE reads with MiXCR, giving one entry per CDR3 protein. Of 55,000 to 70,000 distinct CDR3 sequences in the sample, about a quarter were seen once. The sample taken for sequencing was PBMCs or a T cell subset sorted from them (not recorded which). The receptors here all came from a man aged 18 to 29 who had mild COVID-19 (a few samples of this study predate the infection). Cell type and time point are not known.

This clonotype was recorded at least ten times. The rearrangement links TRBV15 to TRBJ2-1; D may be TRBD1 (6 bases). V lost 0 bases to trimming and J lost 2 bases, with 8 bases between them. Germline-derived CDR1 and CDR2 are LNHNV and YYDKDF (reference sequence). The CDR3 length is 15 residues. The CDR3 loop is CATSRDRDTYNEQFF. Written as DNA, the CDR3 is TGTGCCACCAGCAGAGACCGGGACACCTACAATGAGCAGTTCTTC.

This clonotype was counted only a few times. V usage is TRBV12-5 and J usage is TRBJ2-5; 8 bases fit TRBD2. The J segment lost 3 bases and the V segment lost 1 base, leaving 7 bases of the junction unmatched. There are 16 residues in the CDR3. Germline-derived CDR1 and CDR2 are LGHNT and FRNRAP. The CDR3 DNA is TGTGCTAGTGGTTTGGACCGTCGGGGGGGAGAAGAGACCCAGTACTTC. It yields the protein CASGLDRRGGEETQYF.

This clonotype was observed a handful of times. The CDR3 sequence: CASSVLAGVNTDTQYF. CDR3 DNA sequence: TGTGCCAGCAGTGTTCTAGCGGGGGTTAACACAGATACGCAGTATTTT. The chain uses TRBV6-5 and TRBJ2-3; 10 bases match TRBD2. Germline CDR1 is MNHEY and CDR2 is SVGAGI. Losses at the gene ends were 5 bases for V and 2 bases for J; bases not matched to a gene: 7. The CDR3 covers 16 residues.

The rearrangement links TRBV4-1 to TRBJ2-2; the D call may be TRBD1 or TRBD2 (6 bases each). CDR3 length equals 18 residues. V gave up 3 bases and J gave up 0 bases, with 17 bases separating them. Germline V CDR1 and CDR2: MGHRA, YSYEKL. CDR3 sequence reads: CASSQGRRGTANTGELFF. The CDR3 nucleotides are TGCGCCAGCAGCCAGGGACGGAGGGGGACCGCGAACACCGGGGAGCTGTTTTTT.

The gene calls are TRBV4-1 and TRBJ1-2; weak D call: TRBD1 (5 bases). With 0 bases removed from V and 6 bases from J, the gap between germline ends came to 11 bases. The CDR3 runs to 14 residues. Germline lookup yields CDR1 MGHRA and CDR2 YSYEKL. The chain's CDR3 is CASSQDRVEDGYTF. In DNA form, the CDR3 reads TGCGCCAGCAGCCAAGACAGGGTGGAGGATGGCTACACCTTC.

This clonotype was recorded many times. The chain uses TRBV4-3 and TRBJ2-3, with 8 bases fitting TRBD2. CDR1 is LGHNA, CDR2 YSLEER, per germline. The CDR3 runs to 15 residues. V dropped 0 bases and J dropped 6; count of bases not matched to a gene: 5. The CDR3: CASSQDSSGGDTQYF. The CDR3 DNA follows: TGCGCCAGCAGCCAAGATTCCAGCGGGGGTGATACGCAGTATTTT.

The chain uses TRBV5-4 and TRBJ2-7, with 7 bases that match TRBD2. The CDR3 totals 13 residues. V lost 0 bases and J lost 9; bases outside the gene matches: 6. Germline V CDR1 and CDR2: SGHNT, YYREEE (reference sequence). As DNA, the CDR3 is TGTGCCAGCAGCTTGGCGGGCGGGGGAAGGCAGTACTTC. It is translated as CASSLAGGGRQYF. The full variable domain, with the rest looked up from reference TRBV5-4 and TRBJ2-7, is ETGVTQSPTHLIKTRGQQVTLRCSSQSGHNTVSWYQQALGQGPQFIFQYYREEENGRGNFPPRFSGLQFPNYSSELNVNALELDDSALYLCASSLAGGGRQYFGPGTRLTVT.

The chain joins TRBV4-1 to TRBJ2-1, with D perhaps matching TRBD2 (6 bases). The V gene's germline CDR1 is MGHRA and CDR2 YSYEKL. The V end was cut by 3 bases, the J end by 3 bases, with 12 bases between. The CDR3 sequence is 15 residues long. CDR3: CASSHAGTGYNEQFF. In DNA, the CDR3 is TGCGCCAGCAGCCACGCCGGGACTGGCTACAATGAGCAGTTCTTC.

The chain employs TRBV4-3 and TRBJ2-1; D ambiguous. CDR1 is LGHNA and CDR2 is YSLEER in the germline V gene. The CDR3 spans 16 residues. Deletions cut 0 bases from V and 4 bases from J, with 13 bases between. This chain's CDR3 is CASSQDPGSAYNEQFF. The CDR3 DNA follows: TGCGCCAGCAGCCAAGACCCAGGCTCGGCATACAATGAGCAGTTCTTC.

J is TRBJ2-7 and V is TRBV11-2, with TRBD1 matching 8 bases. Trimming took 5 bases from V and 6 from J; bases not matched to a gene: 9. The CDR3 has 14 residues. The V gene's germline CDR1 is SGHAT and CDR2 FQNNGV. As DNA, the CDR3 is TGTGCCAGCAGCCCCGGACAGGGCGACTGCGAGCAGTACGTC. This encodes CASSPGQGDCEQYV.

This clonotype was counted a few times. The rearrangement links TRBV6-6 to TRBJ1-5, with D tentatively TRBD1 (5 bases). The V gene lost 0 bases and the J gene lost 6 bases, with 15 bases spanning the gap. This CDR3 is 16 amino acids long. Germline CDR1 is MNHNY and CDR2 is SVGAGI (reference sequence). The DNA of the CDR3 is TGTGCCAGCAGTTACTCGGGAGGGGCGCGCAGTCAGCCCCAGCATTTT. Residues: CASSYSGGARSQPQHF.

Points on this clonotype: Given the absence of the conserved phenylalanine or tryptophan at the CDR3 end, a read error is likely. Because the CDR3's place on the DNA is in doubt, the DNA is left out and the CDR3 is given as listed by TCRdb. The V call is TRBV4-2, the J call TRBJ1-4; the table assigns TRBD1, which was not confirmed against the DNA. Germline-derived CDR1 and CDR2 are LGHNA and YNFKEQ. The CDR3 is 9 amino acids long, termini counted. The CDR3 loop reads CASSPPAPR.

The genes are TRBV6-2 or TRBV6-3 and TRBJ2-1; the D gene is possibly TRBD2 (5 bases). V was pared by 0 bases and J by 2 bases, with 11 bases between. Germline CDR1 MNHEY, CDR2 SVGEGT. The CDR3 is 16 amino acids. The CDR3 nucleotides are TGTGCCAGCAGTTACTCCGCCGGGGTCGCCTACAATGAGCAGTTCTTC. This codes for CASSYSAGVAYNEQFF.

The DNA of the CDR3 is TGTGCCAGCAGCTCTTCTAGCGGCTACGAGCAGTACGTC. This sequence encodes CASSSSSGYEQYV. The V gene is TRBV5-5, the J gene TRBJ2-7; 7 bases match TRBD2. The CDR3 loop spans 13 amino acids. CDR1 and CDR2 from the germline V gene are SGHKS and YYEKEE (reference sequence). Trimming at V came to 3 bases and at J to 3 bases, leaving 3 bases not matched to a gene.

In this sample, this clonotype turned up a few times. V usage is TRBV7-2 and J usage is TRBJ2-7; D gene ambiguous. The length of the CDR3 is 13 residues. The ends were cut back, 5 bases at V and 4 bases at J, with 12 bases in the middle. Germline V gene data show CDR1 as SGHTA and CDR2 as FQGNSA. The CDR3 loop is CASSPRLKYEQYV. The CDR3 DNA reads TGTGCCAGCAGCCCTAGATTGAAGTACGAGCAGTACGTC.

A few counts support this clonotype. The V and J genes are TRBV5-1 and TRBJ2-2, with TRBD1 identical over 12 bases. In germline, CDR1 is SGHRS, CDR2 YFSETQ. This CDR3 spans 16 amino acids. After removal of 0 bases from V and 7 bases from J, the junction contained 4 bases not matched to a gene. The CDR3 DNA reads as TGCGCCAGCAGCTTGGACGGGGACAGGGGGCGCGGGGAGCTGTTTTTT. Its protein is CASSLDGDRGRGELFF. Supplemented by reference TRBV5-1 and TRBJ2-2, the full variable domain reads KAGVTQTPRYLIKTRGQQVTLSCSPISGHRSVSWYQQTPGQGLQFLFEYFSETQRNKGNFPGRFSGRQFSNSRSEMNVSTLELGDSALYLCASSLDGDRGRGELFFGEGSRLTVL.

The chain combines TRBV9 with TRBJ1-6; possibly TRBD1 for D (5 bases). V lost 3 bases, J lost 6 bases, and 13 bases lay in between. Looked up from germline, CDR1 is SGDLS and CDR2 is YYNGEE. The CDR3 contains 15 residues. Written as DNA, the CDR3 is TGTGCCAGCAGCGGGGGGAGACTGATTAATTCACCCCTCCACTTT. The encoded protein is CASSGGRLINSPLHF.

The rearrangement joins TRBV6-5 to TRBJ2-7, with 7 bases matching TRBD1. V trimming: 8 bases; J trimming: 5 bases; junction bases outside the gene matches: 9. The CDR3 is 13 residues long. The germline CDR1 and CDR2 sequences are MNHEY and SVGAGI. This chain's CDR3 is CASRHRGPHEQYF. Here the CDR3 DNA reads TGTGCCAGCCGGCACAGGGGTCCCCACGAGCAGTACTTC.

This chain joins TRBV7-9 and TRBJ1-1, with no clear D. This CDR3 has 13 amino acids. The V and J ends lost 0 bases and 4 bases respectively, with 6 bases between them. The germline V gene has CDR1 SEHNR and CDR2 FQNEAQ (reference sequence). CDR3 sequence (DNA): TGTGCCAGCAGCTTAGCTCTGGCCACTGAAGCTTTCTTT. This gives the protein CASSLALATEAFF. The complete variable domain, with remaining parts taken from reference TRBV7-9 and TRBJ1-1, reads DTGVSQNPRHKITKRGQNVTFRCDPISEHNRLYWYRQTLGQGPEFLTYFQNEAQLEKSRLLSDRFSAERPKGSFSTLEIQRTEQGDSAMYLCASSLALATEAFFGQGTRLTVV.

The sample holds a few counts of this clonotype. The CDR3 DNA reads TGCGCCAGCAGCTTGGTCGTCCGGGGTAACTACGAGCAGTACTTC. Its translation: CASSLVVRGNYEQYF. The gene calls are TRBV5-1 and TRBJ2-7, with D maybe TRBD2 (5 bases). Trimming stripped 0 bases from V and 3 bases from J, with 13 bases between. The germline V gene encodes CDR1 SGHRS and CDR2 YFSETQ. The CDR3 is 15 residues long.

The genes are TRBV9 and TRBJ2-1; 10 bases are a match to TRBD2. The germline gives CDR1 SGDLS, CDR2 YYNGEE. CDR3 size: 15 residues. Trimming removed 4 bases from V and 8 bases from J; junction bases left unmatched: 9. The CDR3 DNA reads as TGTGCCAGCAGCCCCTCAGCGGGGGGGCCTGATGAGCAGTTCTTC. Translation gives CASSPSAGGPDEQFF.